The 22 T cell receptor beta chains given below trace back to one sample, sequenced in a study of T cells after yellow fever vaccination. TCRdb reprocessed the 5' RACE reads via MiXCR and lists one record per CDR3 protein. This table holds hundreds of thousands of distinct CDR3 sequences, 8.5% to 10% found once. The sample was PBMCs, taken on the day of the first yellow fever vaccination. These receptors were obtained from a man between 18 and 35 years old who received the YFV17D yellow fever vaccine.

The DNA for the CDR3 is TGCGCCAGCAGCCGCGGGGAGAGCTCCTACAATGAGCAGTTCTTC. Translated, it gives CASSRGESSYNEQFF. V usage is TRBV5-1 and J usage is TRBJ2-1; maybe TRBD2 (6 bases). The ends were cut back, 4 bases at V and 0 bases at J, with 11 bases in the middle. Per germline, CDR1 SGHRS and CDR2 YFSETQ. This CDR3 has 15 residues. Full variable domain (missing parts from reference TRBV5-1 and TRBJ2-1): KAGVTQTPRYLIKTRGQQVTLSCSPISGHRSVSWYQQTPGQGLQFLFEYFSETQRNKGNFPGRFSGRQFSNSRSEMNVSTLELGDSALYLCASSRGESSYNEQFFGPGTRLTVL.

This clonotype was seen more than once but under ten times. The J gene is TRBJ2-5, the V gene TRBV4-3; 8 nucleotides line up with TRBD2. The junction had 8 bases not matched to a gene; V was cut back by 3 bases and J by 5 bases. Germline CDR1 and CDR2: LGHNA and YSLEER. The CDR3 has 15 residues. CDR3 coding DNA: TGCGCCAGCAGCCAGCGGACTAGCAACGGGGAGACCCAGTACTTC. Encoded protein: CASSQRTSNGETQYF.

This clonotype was recorded many times. This chain joins TRBV7-9 and TRBJ2-4; 8 bases line up with TRBD1. The CDR3 covers 14 residues. V lost 4 bases to trimming and J lost 6 bases; unmatched junction nucleotides: 5. From germline, CDR1 is SEHNR and CDR2 FQNEAQ (reference sequence). CDR3 nucleotides: TGTGCCAGCAGCTCAGACAGGGGAGGAAACATTCAGTACTTC. Amino acids: CASSSDRGGNIQYF.

This clonotype was seen a few times. This sequence joins TRBV7-2 and TRBJ2-4; TRBD1 matches at 8 bases. The CDR3 covers 15 residues. The J segment lost 5 bases and the V segment lost 5 bases, leaving 8 bases of the junction unmatched. The germline V gene encodes CDR1 SGHTA and CDR2 FQGNSA. DNA for the CDR3: TGTGCCAGCAGCCCGGACAGGGCGGGTGAAAACATTCAGTACTTC. It specifies CASSPDRAGENIQYF.

In this sample, this clonotype turned up a few times. The rearrangement uses TRBV6-5 and TRBJ2-1, with 12 bases aligning to TRBD2. Germline lookup yields CDR1 MNHEY and CDR2 SVGAGI. Trimming cost V 2 bases and J 8 bases; bases outside gene matches: 4. The CDR3 spans 15 residues. This CDR3 is CASSYASGGAHEQFF. The DNA of the CDR3 is TGTGCCAGCAGTTACGCTAGCGGGGGGGCACATGAGCAGTTCTTC.

This clonotype was counted a few times. The rearrangement uses TRBV7-2 and TRBJ2-3; D gene uncertain. The CDR3 covers 15 residues. Trimming left V 0 bases short and J 1 base short, with 8 bases between. In germline, CDR1 is SGHTA, CDR2 FQGNSA. This CDR3 is CASSLAVWGTDTQYF. In nucleotides, the CDR3 is TGTGCCAGCAGCTTAGCGGTGTGGGGCACAGATACGCAGTATTTT.

The V gene is TRBV5-1, the J gene TRBJ2-7; unclear D gene. The V end was cut by 4 bases, the J end by 4 bases, with 12 bases between. The CDR3 totals 13 residues. Germline lookup yields CDR1 SGHRS and CDR2 YFSETQ. In DNA, the CDR3 is TGCGCCAGCAGCCCCAAGCCATCATACGAGCAGTACGTC. Amino acids: CASSPKPSYEQYV.

This clonotype showed up many times. CDR3 bases: TGTGCCAGCAGCCTGACAGGAGCTGTCTATGGCTACACCTTC. Amino acids: CASSLTGAVYGYTF. The chain has TRBV27 and TRBJ1-2; D possibly corresponds to TRBD1 (6 bases). Germline V gives CDR1 MNHEY, CDR2 SMNVEV (reference sequence). The CDR3 loop spans 14 amino acids. V was clipped by 6 bases and J by 4 bases, with 15 bases between them.

This sequence joins TRBV28 and TRBJ1-3; D possibly corresponds to TRBD1 (5 bases). The V end lost 8 bases, the J end lost 0 bases, and 14 bases lay between the germline ends. CDR1 and CDR2 (germline): MDHEN, SYDVKM. The CDR3 totals 15 residues. CDR3 residues: CASGLTVISGNTIYF. The CDR3 DNA reads as TGTGCCAGCGGCCTGACAGTTATCTCTGGAAACACCATATATTTT.

This clonotype was seen many times. This rearrangement joins TRBV20-1 to TRBJ2-2, with no clear D. V lost 0 bases and J lost 5, with 13 bases in between. Germline V lookup: CDR1 DFQATT, CDR2 SNEGSKA (reference sequence). The length of the CDR3 is 15 residues. The CDR3, as DNA: TGCAGTGCTAGAGAACACAGATTAGGGACCGGGGAGCTGTTTTTT. Translating gives CSAREHRLGTGELFF.

This clonotype was counted many times. In DNA, the CDR3 is TGCAGTGCGATCCCTGGAAGCACAGATACGCAGTATTTT. Encoded protein: CSAIPGSTDTQYF. This chain uses TRBV20-1 with TRBJ2-3; D is undetermined. Germline V CDR1 and CDR2: DFQATT, SNEGSKA (reference sequence). The length of the CDR3 is 13 residues. Trimming cost V 6 bases and J 0 bases, with 10 bases left between them.

The chain joins TRBV19 to TRBJ2-7; D may be TRBD2 (5 bases). This CDR3 comprises 15 residues. Trimming removed 4 bases at V and 0 bases at J, with 13 bases between. The germline CDR1 and CDR2 sequences are LNHDA and SQIVND (reference sequence). CDR3 sequence: CASSSTSGSSYEQYF. The DNA of the CDR3 is TGTGCCAGTAGTAGTACCTCGGGGAGCTCCTACGAGCAGTACTTC.

A few counts support this clonotype. This sequence joins TRBV19 and TRBJ1-5; tentative D call: TRBD1 (5 bases). Germline V gene data show CDR1 as LNHDA and CDR2 as SQIVND (reference sequence). Trimming shortened V by 7 bases and J by 6 bases, and 10 bases separated the two germline ends. The CDR3 has 12 residues. The CDR3 DNA is TGTGCCAGTACGGGGACCGGTCAGCCCCAGCATTTT. This codes for CASTGTGQPQHF.

The rearrangement uses TRBV9 and TRBJ2-5; 8 bases are shared with TRBD2. With V trimmed by 2 bases and J by 2 bases, 2 bases remained unmatched. This CDR3 has 14 amino acids. Germline CDR1 and CDR2: SGDLS and YYNGEE. Here the CDR3 DNA reads TGTGCCAGCAGCGTTAGCGGGGCACAAGAGACCCAGTACTTC. The encoded protein is CASSVSGAQETQYF.

This chain joins TRBV5-4 and TRBJ1-6; D is possibly TRBD1 (5 bases). CDR1 SGHNT and CDR2 YYREEE come from the germline V gene (reference sequence). The germline V and J ends were trimmed by 4 bases and 8 bases, with 13 bases remaining between them. This CDR3 spans 14 amino acids. The chain's CDR3 is CASSKGTVDSPLHF. In nucleotides, the CDR3 is TGTGCCAGCAGCAAGGGGACGGTGGATTCACCCCTCCACTTT. Complete variable domain (other parts from reference TRBV5-4 and TRBJ1-6): ETGVTQSPTHLIKTRGQQVTLRCSSQSGHNTVSWYQQALGQGPQFIFQYYREEENGRGNFPPRFSGLQFPNYSSELNVNALELDDSALYLCASSKGTVDSPLHFGNGTRLTVT.

The chain carries TRBV27 and TRBJ2-1; 11 bases match TRBD2. Germline values: CDR1 MNHEY, CDR2 SMNVEV (reference sequence). With V trimmed by 6 bases and J by 4 bases, 8 bases remained unmatched. The CDR3 is made up of 16 amino acids. The CDR3 sequence is CASRPTGTSGYNEQFF. Written as DNA, the CDR3 is TGTGCCAGCAGGCCTACCGGGACTAGCGGATACAATGAGCAGTTCTTC.

This clonotype was observed a few times. J is TRBJ2-1 and V is TRBV12-3 or TRBV12-4; no clear D. V lost 4 bases and J lost 4, with 5 bases in between. The CDR3 consists of 12 residues. The CDR3, as DNA: TGTGCCAGCAGTTCCATTTACAATGAGCAGTTCTTC. This encodes CASSSIYNEQFF.

This clonotype was counted many times. The V call is TRBV7-2, the J call TRBJ2-5; tentatively, D is TRBD1 (6 bases). V lost 0 bases, J lost 1 base, and 12 bases lay in between. The germline gives CDR1 SGHTA, CDR2 FQGNSA. There are 16 residues in the CDR3. This CDR3 is CASSLAYQGPQETQYF. DNA of the CDR3: TGTGCCAGCAGCTTAGCATATCAGGGGCCCCAAGAGACCCAGTACTTC.

A few counts support this clonotype. V usage is TRBV11-2 and J usage is TRBJ2-7; 8 bases align to TRBD1. Germline CDR1 reads SGHAT; CDR2 reads FQNNGV. The CDR3 covers 14 residues. Trimming removed 7 bases from V and 4 bases from J; junction bases left unmatched: 9. CDR3 protein: CASTAGTGEYEQYF. The CDR3 nucleotides read TGTGCCAGCACCGCCGGGACAGGTGAATACGAGCAGTACTTC.

This clonotype was counted many times. The chain is built from TRBV5-4 and TRBJ2-2, with a tentative D call TRBD1 (6 bases). Deletions cut 4 bases from V and 0 bases from J, with 7 bases between. Germline V gene sequence: CDR1 SGHNT, CDR2 YYREEE (reference sequence). The CDR3 consists of 14 residues. Here the CDR3 reads CASSGQTNTGELFF. The CDR3 region has the DNA TGTGCCAGCAGCGGACAGACGAACACCGGGGAGCTGTTTTTT.

V is TRBV6-5 and J is TRBJ2-7, with D possibly being TRBD2 (6 bases). This CDR3 spans 14 amino acids. Trimming left V 4 bases short and J 0 bases short, with 10 bases between. Germline CDR1 MNHEY, CDR2 SVGAGI. The CDR3, as DNA: TGTGCCAGCAGTTTCGGGAGCCTCTCCTACGAGCAGTACTTC. It encodes CASSFGSLSYEQYF.

In this sample, this clonotype turned up a few times. The chain joins TRBV10-3 to TRBJ1-4, with 7 bases lining up with TRBD1. The V segment lost 8 bases and the J segment 7 bases; nucleotides outside the gene matches: 7. The CDR3 length is 13 residues. Per the germline V gene, CDR1 is ENHRY and CDR2 is SYGVKD. Written as DNA, the CDR3 is TGTGCCATCGGAGGACAGGTCGGTGAAAAACTGTTTTTT. It is translated as CAIGGQVGEKLFF.